These 26 T cell receptor beta chains originate from one sample sequenced in a study of cytomegalovirus exposure and HLA in healthy donors. The primer mix had 60 Vbeta and 13 Jbeta primers. The protocol was immunoSEQ multiplex PCR, while the TCRdb copy is restricted to in-frame clones and leaves out a portion. Altogether approximately 92,000 clones are present, roughly 70% being singletons, with the ten largest covering about 2.9%. Sequenced sample: PBMCs. These receptors came from a man aged 50 to 60 in good health and CMV-seronegative.

This clone was recorded a few times. The chain combines TRBV2 with TRBJ1-2, with D perhaps TRBD1 (6 bases). Germline V gene data show CDR1 as SNHLY and CDR2 as FYNNEI. The CDR3 totals 14 residues. Trimming stripped 3 bases from V and 7 bases from J, with 15 bases between. The CDR3 loop is CASSDSRTVFGYTF. The CDR3 bases are TGTGCCAGCAGTGATTCTCGGACAGTCTTTGGCTACACCTTC.

This chain links TRBV7-6 with TRBJ1-2, with TRBD1 matching over 9 bases. CDR3 length: 15 amino acids. Trimming took 4 bases from V and 3 from J; bases not matched to a gene: 6. Germline V lookup: CDR1 SGHVS, CDR2 FNYEAQ. CDR3 amino acids: CASSSGGQGYYGYTF. Written as DNA, the CDR3 is TGTGCCAGCAGCTCAGGGGGACAGGGCTACTATGGCTACACCTTC.

The gene calls are TRBV7-2 and TRBJ2-5; a possible D gene is TRBD2 (5 bases). The V and J ends lost 1 base and 3 bases respectively, with 9 bases between them. In germline, CDR1 is SGHTA, CDR2 FQGNSA. The CDR3 is 14 amino acids. CDR3 in DNA: TGTGCCAGCAGCTTAGGTGCCGGGGAAGAGACCCAGTACTTC. The encoded protein is CASSLGAGEETQYF.

With regard to this clone: The same CDR3 arises from other DNA sequences in this sample as well. The V and J genes are TRBV18 and TRBJ1-2; D remains unclear. This CDR3 is built from 14 residues. The V gene's germline CDR1 is KGHSH and CDR2 LQKENI. V was shortened by 3 bases and J by 3 bases, with 11 bases between the two germline ends. CDR3 in amino acids: CASSPNPGDYGYTF. The CDR3, as DNA: TGTGCCAGCTCACCTAATCCCGGGGACTATGGCTACACCTTC.

This sequence joins TRBV4-3 and TRBJ1-1, with a tentative D call TRBD1 (5 bases). Germline-derived CDR1 and CDR2 are LGHNA and YSLEER. Between the trimmed V and J ends, which lost 0 bases and 3 bases, there was a span of 14 bases. The CDR3 is made up of 16 amino acids. The CDR3 region is CASSQDWTGVDTEAFF. The CDR3 nucleotides read TGCGCCAGCAGCCAAGATTGGACGGGGGTGGACACTGAAGCTTTCTTT.

The chain is built from TRBV15 and TRBJ2-7; no reliable D call. CDR1 and CDR2 from the germline V gene are LNHNV and YYDKDF (reference sequence). This CDR3 spans 13 amino acids. V lost 1 base and J lost 6, with 10 bases in between. The CDR3 region is CATSRGGPGEQYF. CDR3 DNA sequence: TGTGCCACCAGCAGAGGAGGTCCCGGCGAGCAGTACTTC.

The rearrangement uses TRBV30 and TRBJ1-1; a possible D gene is TRBD1 (5 bases). The CDR3 contains 14 residues. The germline V gene has CDR1 GTSNPN and CDR2 SVGIG (reference sequence). The V end lost 5 bases, the J end lost 0 bases, and 13 bases lay between the germline ends. In DNA, the CDR3 is TGTGCCTGGGTTCACAGGAACATGAACACTGAAGCTTTCTTT. This encodes CAWVHRNMNTEAFF.

This chain uses TRBV7-8 with TRBJ1-1, with D possibly being TRBD1 (5 bases). The CDR3 has 15 residues. V dropped 1 base and J dropped 3 bases, with 12 bases sitting between them. Germline V gene data show CDR1 as SGHVS and CDR2 as FQNEAQ. CDR3 sequence (DNA): TGTGCCAGCAGCTTAGTGGGGGGAGGGGACACTGAAGCTTTCTTT. Protein sequence: CASSLVGGGDTEAFF. Combining the CDR3 with reference TRBV7-8 and TRBJ1-1 gives the whole variable domain GAGVSQSPRYKVAKRGQDVALRCDPISGHVSLFWYQQALGQGPEFLTYFQNEAQLDKSGLPSDRFFAERPEGSVSTLKIQRTQQEDSAVYLCASSLVGGGDTEAFFGQGTRLTVV.

The chain links TRBV30 to TRBJ1-2; TRBD1 might be the D (6 bases). The CDR3 is made up of 12 amino acids. Trimming removed 4 bases from V and 4 bases from J, with 10 bases in between. Germline V gene data show CDR1 as GTSNPN and CDR2 as SVGIG (reference sequence). The CDR3 loop reads CAWTGGAYGYTF. DNA for the CDR3: TGTGCCTGGACGGGGGGCGCCTATGGCTACACCTTC.

V and J are TRBV7-3 and TRBJ2-3; TRBD2 is a possible D gene (6 bases). The CDR3 totals 15 residues. The germline CDR1 and CDR2 sequences are SGHTA and FQGTGA. The V and J ends lost 1 base and 1 base respectively, with 9 bases between them. The CDR3 region has the DNA TGTGCCAGCAGCTTAAACGGGAGAGGCACAGATACGCAGTATTTT. Translating gives CASSLNGRGTDTQYF.

The chain combines TRBV28 with TRBJ1-3; D perhaps matches TRBD1 (5 bases). CDR1 MDHEN and CDR2 SYDVKM come from the germline V gene. V was trimmed by 2 bases and J by 4 bases, leaving 12 bases between them. The CDR3 is 15 residues long. The CDR3 DNA sequence: TGTGCCAGCAGTTTAGCGGGGGAAGCGGGAAACACCATATATTTT. Translated, it gives CASSLAGEAGNTIYF. The full variable domain, completed using reference TRBV28 and TRBJ1-3, is DVKVTQSSRYLVKRTGEKVFLECVQDMDHENMFWYRQDPGLGLRLIYFSYDVKMKEKGDIPEGYSVSREKKERFSLILESASTNQTSMYLCASSLAGEAGNTIYFGEGSWLTVV.

This clone has more than one count but fewer than ten. The CDR3 is CASSYSSRLGDEQFF. CDR3 nucleotide sequence: TGTGCCAGCAGTTACTCTTCTAGATTAGGCGATGAGCAGTTCTTC. The gene calls are TRBV6-6 and TRBJ2-1; D unclear. Germline lookup yields CDR1 MNHNY and CDR2 SVGAGI (reference sequence). The CDR3 totals 15 residues. The germline V and J ends were trimmed by 0 bases and 8 bases, with 14 bases remaining between them.

The CDR3 here is CASSGTSGGYEQYF. The CDR3 DNA follows: TGTGCCAGCAGCGGGACTAGCGGGGGTTACGAGCAGTACTTC. The chain links TRBV9 to TRBJ2-7; 13 bases are a match to TRBD2. Per the germline V gene, CDR1 is SGDLS and CDR2 is YYNGEE. The CDR3 has 14 residues. V trimming: 3 bases; J trimming: 4 bases; junction bases outside the gene matches: 1.

V is TRBV29-1 and J is TRBJ2-5; a possible D gene is TRBD2 (6 bases). V was trimmed by 3 bases and J by 1 base, leaving 6 bases between them. The CDR3 has 12 amino acids. Per the germline V gene, CDR1 is SQVTM and CDR2 is ANQGSEA. The CDR3 region has the DNA TGCAGCGTTGAGGGAGGCCAAGAGACCCAGTACTTC. This translates into CSVEGGQETQYF. The full variable domain, completed using reference TRBV29-1 and TRBJ2-5, is SAVISQKPSRDICQRGTSLTIQCQVDSQVTMMFWYRQQPGQSLTLIATANQGSEATYESGFVIDKFPISRPNLTFSTLTVSNMSPEDSSIYLCSVEGGQETQYFGPGTRLLVL.

The table lists this clone with a count of one. The chain couples TRBV9 to TRBJ1-4; D might be TRBD1 (5 bases). Germline CDR1 and CDR2: SGDLS and YYNGEE. The CDR3 has 14 amino acids. The V gene lost 0 bases and the J gene lost 6 bases, with 9 bases spanning the gap. This CDR3 is CASSVAPTDEKLFF. The CDR3 bases are TGTGCCAGCAGCGTAGCCCCGACAGATGAAAAACTGTTTTTT. Complete variable domain (other parts from reference TRBV9 and TRBJ1-4): DSGVTQTPKHLITATGQRVTLRCSPRSGDLSVYWYQQSLDQGLQFLIQYYNGEERAKGNILERFSAQQFPDLHSELNLSSLELGDSALYFCASSVAPTDEKLFFGSGTQLSVL.

The chain combines TRBV4-1 with TRBJ1-4; D is unresolved. Germline V gene data show CDR1 as MGHRA and CDR2 as YSYEKL. V was clipped by 4 bases and J by 10 bases, with 13 bases between them. The CDR3 is made up of 13 amino acids. The CDR3 DNA sequence: TGCGCCAGCAGCCCCCTCGGAGTTGGAAAACTGTTTTTT. Its protein is CASSPLGVGKLFF.

The chain is built from TRBV5-1 and TRBJ2-6, with D possibly being TRBD2 (5 bases). Germline lookup yields CDR1 SGHRS and CDR2 YFSETQ. Trimming pared 7 bases from V and 2 bases from J, leaving 16 bases between. The CDR3 totals 16 residues. The DNA for the CDR3 is TGCGCCAGCGCCCCAAGATGGGGAGCTGGGGCCAACGTCCTGACTTTC. It is translated as CASAPRWGAGANVLTF. Filled out from reference TRBV5-1 and TRBJ2-6, the complete variable domain reads KAGVTQTPRYLIKTRGQQVTLSCSPISGHRSVSWYQQTPGQGLQFLFEYFSETQRNKGNFPGRFSGRQFSNSRSEMNVSTLELGDSALYLCASAPRWGAGANVLTFGAGSRLTVL.

The V call is TRBV5-1, the J call TRBJ2-7, with 11 bases lining up with TRBD2. The V gene's germline CDR1 is SGHRS and CDR2 YFSETQ. Trimming cost V 7 bases and J 9 bases; bases outside gene matches: 12. The CDR3 has 14 amino acids. CDR3 in amino acids: CASPTSGGRVGQYV. The CDR3 DNA follows: TGCGCCAGCCCTACTAGCGGGGGACGAGTTGGGCAGTACGTC.

For this clone: A read error may account for a junction end that differs from germline. The chain recombines TRBV7-7 with TRBJ2-3; D may be TRBD2 (5 bases). The length of the CDR3 is 15 residues. In germline, CDR1 is SSHAT, CDR2 FNYEAQ (reference sequence). In DNA, the CDR3 is TGTGCTAGCAGTGAGGGATTTATGCCCACAGATACGCAGTATTTT. The encoded protein is CASSEGFMPTDTQYF.

The V and J genes are TRBV4-2 and TRBJ2-7; 8 nucleotides align to TRBD1. V shed 7 bases, J shed 3 bases, and the junction held 8 bases outside the gene matches. The CDR3 runs to 14 residues. Germline-derived CDR1 and CDR2 are LGHNA and YNFKEQ. The CDR3 region has the DNA TGTGCCAGCAACCTCCGACAGGGGAGCTACGAGCAGTACTTC. It translates to CASNLRQGSYEQYF.

The chain is built from TRBV2 and TRBJ1-1; no reliable D call. The germline gives CDR1 SNHLY, CDR2 FYNNEI. The CDR3 loop spans 16 amino acids. Between the trimmed V and J ends, which lost 4 bases and 4 bases, there was a span of 19 bases. The CDR3: CASSASEVLTGTEAFF. The CDR3 DNA follows: TGTGCCAGCAGTGCGAGTGAGGTGCTCACGGGCACTGAAGCTTTCTTT. Together with reference TRBV2 and TRBJ1-1, the CDR3 gives the full variable domain: EPEVTQTPSHQVTQMGQEVILRCVPISNHLYFYWYRQILGQKVEFLVSFYNNEISEKSEIFDDQFSVERPDGSNFTLKIRSTKLEDSAMYFCASSASEVLTGTEAFFGQGTRLTVV.

V and J are TRBV30 and TRBJ1-5; D gene ambiguous. CDR3 length: 12 amino acids. From germline, CDR1 is GTSNPN and CDR2 SVGIG (reference sequence). The V gene lost 2 bases and the J gene lost 8 bases, with 10 bases spanning the gap. The CDR3 DNA reads TGTGCCTGGAGTACGAACATGGAGCCCCAGCATTTT. Its protein is CAWSTNMEPQHF.

This clone came up once. V gene TRBV5-6 combines with J gene TRBJ1-2; D remains ambiguous. CDR1 SGHDT and CDR2 YYEEEE come from the germline V gene. Trimming cost V 0 bases and J 3 bases, with 6 bases left between them. The CDR3 covers 13 residues. The CDR3 protein is CASSLGRYYGYTF. The CDR3 DNA reads TGTGCCAGCAGCTTGGGGCGGTACTATGGCTACACCTTC.

This clone was recorded once. The chain carries TRBV6-1 and TRBJ1-4; maybe TRBD1 (5 bases). The V end was cut by 5 bases, the J end by 6 bases, with 13 bases between. Looked up from germline, CDR1 is MNHNS and CDR2 is SASEGT. The CDR3 spans 14 residues. CDR3 bases: TGTGCCAGCAGTACAACAGGCTACTATGAAAAACTGTTTTTT. Its protein is CASSTTGYYEKLFF.

The chain recombines TRBV5-1 with TRBJ2-7, with 11 bases identical to TRBD1. The CDR3 contains 17 residues. V dropped 4 bases and J dropped 5; count of bases not matched to a gene: 14. The germline gives CDR1 SGHRS, CDR2 YFSETQ. Here the CDR3 reads CASSPGTGGGARDEQYF. In DNA, the CDR3 is TGCGCCAGCAGCCCCGGGACAGGGGGAGGCGCACGGGACGAGCAGTACTTC.

Here the CDR3 reads CASSFSGAEETQYF. In DNA form, the CDR3 reads TGTGCCAGCAGCTTTAGCGGGGCGGAAGAGACCCAGTACTTC. J is TRBJ2-5 and V is TRBV5-4; 8 nucleotides line up with TRBD2. CDR1 SGHNT and CDR2 YYREEE come from the germline V gene (reference sequence). The CDR3 extends over 14 amino acids. The J segment lost 3 bases and the V segment lost 2 bases, leaving 3 bases of the junction unmatched.